This T cell receptor (beta chain) was recorded in a study of cytomegalovirus exposure and HLA in healthy donors. This CDR3 is 14 amino acids long. Trimming cost V 7 bases and J 6 bases, with 19 bases left between them. Per germline, CDR1 SGHNT and CDR2 YYREEE (reference sequence). Regarding this clone: What it binds is unknown.

The PCR had 60 Vbeta and 13 Jbeta primers. Profiling relied on immunoSEQ multiplex PCR, and the TCRdb table lists in-frame clones only, not all of them. The sample has over 110,000 clones; under 90% are singletons. Study-wide points: A list of 150 or so TCR beta chains associated with cytomegalovirus was given. The productive fraction for most TCR beta V segments was about 87% or about 30% in an earlier analysis. The presence/absence work took it that sequencing depth was about the same across donors. Reportedly, fewer N-insertions than the approximately 700-donor mean appeared in an Asian-associated ancestry cluster in a later analysis.

The clonotype originates from a male donor in good health and CMV-seronegative. Specimen: PBMCs. The chain links TRBV5-4 to TRBJ1-1; TRBD1 might be the D (5 bases). CDR3 protein: CASESPGSGAEAFF. DNA of the CDR3: TGTGCCAGCGAATCGCCGGGTTCGGGGGCTGAAGCTTTCTTT.